This record concerns one T cell receptor beta chain sequence. Its matching antigen is unknown. Trimming removed 7 bases from V and 2 bases from J, with 14 bases in between. CDR3 length equals 14 residues. Per germline, CDR1 SNHLY and CDR2 FYNNEI. This sample was taken from a study of OX40 agonist ivuxolimab in advanced cancers. Study overall: Partial responses were observed in three patients, of whom one had hepatocellular carcinoma and two had cutaneous melanoma.

Overall study results and limits: Some nonresponders additionally presented with little normalized T-cell clonal expansion. The specificity for antigen of the expanded peripheral T cells was not determined.

Repertoires were generated with immunoSEQ multiplex PCR, while TCRdb's copy carries only in-frame clones and drops some. The table includes 60,000 to 85,000 clones, around 86% detected once. The origin of this receptor is an adult with an advanced solid tumor such as melanoma, head and neck, liver or kidney cancer. This chain joins TRBV2 and TRBJ1-1, with unresolved D. Sequences were derived from CD4+ or CD8+ T cells sorted from blood, sampled in a trial of the OX40 agonist ivuxolimab. The CDR3 loop is CASTILGGNTEAFF. CDR3 DNA sequence: TGTGCCAGCACCATACTGGGAGGAAACACTGAAGCTTTCTTT. The whole variable domain, filled in from reference TRBV2 and TRBJ1-1, reads EPEVTQTPSHQVTQMGQEVILRCVPISNHLYFYWYRQILGQKVEFLVSFYNNEISEKSEIFDDQFSVERPDGSNFTLKIRSTKLEDSAMYFCASTILGGNTEAFFGQGTRLTVV.